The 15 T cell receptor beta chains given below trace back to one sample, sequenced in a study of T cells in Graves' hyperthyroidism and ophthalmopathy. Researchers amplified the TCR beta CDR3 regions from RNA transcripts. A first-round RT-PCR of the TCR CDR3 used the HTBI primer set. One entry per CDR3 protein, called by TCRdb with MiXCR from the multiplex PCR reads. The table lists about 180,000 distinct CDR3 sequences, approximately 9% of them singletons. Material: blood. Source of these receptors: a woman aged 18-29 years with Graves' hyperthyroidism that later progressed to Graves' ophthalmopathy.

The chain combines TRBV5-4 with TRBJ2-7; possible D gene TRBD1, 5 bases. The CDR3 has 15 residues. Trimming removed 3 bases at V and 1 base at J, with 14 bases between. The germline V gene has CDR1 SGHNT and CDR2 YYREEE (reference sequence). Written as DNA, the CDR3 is TGTGCCAGCAGCTCCTCCAGCAGGGCATCCTACGAGCAGTACTTC. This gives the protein CASSSSSRASYEQYF. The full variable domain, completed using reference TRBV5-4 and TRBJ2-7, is ETGVTQSPTHLIKTRGQQVTLRCSSQSGHNTVSWYQQALGQGPQFIFQYYREEENGRGNFPPRFSGLQFPNYSSELNVNALELDDSALYLCASSSSSRASYEQYFGPGTRLTVT.

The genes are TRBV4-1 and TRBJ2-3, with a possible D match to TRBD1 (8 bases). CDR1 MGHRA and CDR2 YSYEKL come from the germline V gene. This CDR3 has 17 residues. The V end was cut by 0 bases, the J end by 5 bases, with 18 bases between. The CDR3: CASSQEDSYRGGDTQYF. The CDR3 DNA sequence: TGCGCCAGCAGCCAAGAAGATAGTTACAGGGGGGGAGATACGCAGTATTTT.

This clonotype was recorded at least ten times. CDR3 protein: CASSFLWTPTSTDTQYF. DNA of the CDR3: TGTGCCAGCAGTTTTCTGTGGACTCCTACTAGCACAGATACGCAGTATTTT. V and J are TRBV27 and TRBJ2-3, with a weak D call TRBD2 (5 bases). The germline V gene has CDR1 MNHEY and CDR2 SMNVEV (reference sequence). Trimming pared 3 bases from V and 0 bases from J, leaving 16 bases between. This CDR3 spans 17 amino acids.

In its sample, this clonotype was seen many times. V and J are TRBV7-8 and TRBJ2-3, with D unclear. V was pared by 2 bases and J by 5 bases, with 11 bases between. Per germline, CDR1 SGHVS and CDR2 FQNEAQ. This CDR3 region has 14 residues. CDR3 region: CASSLRAARDTQYF. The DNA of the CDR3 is TGTGCCAGCAGCTTACGGGCCGCGAGAGATACGCAGTATTTT.

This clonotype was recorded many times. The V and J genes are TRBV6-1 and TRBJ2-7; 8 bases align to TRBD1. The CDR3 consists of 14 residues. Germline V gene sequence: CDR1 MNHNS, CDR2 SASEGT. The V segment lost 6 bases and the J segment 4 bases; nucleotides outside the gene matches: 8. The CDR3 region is CASSQTGAQYEQYF. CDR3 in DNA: TGTGCCAGCAGCCAGACAGGGGCCCAGTACGAGCAGTACTTC.

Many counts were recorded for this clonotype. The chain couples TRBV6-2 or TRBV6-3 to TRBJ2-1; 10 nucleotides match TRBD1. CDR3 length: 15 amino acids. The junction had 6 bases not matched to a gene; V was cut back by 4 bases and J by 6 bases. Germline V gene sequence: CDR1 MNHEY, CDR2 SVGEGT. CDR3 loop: CASSSGTGVGNEQFF. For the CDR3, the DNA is TGTGCCAGCAGTTCCGGGACAGGGGTCGGCAATGAGCAGTTCTTC.

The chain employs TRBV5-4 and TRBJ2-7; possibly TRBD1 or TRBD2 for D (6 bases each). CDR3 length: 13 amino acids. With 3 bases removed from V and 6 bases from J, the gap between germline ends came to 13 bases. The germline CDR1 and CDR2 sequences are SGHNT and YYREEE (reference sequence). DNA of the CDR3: TGTGCCAGCAGCTCTAGGAGGGGGATCGAGCAGTACTTC. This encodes CASSSRRGIEQYF.

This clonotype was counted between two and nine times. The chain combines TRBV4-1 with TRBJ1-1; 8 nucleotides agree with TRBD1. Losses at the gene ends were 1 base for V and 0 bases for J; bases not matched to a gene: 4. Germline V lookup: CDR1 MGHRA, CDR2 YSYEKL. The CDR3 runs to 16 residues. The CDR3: CASSQGPGGLNTEAFF. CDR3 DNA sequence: TGCGCCAGCAGCCAAGGACCAGGGGGCTTGAACACTGAAGCTTTCTTT.

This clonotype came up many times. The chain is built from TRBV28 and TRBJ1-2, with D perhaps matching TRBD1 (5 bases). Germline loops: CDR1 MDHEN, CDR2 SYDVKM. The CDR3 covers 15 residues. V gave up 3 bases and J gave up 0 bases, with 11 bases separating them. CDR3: CASSLASTANYGYTF. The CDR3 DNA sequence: TGTGCCAGCAGTTTGGCTTCGACAGCTAACTATGGCTACACCTTC.

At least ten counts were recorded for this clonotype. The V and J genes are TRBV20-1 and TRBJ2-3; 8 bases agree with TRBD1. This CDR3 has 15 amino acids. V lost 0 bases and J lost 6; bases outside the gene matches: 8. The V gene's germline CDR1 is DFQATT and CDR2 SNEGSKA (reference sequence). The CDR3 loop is CSARDWGRGQDTQYF. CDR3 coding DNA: TGCAGTGCTAGAGATTGGGGCAGGGGGCAGGATACGCAGTATTTT.

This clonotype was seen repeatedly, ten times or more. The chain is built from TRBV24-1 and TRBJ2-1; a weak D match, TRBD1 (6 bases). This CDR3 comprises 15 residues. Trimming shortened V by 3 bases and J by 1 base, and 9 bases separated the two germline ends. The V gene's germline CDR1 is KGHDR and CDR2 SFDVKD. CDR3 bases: TGTGCCACCAGTGATGACAGGACATCCTACAATGAGCAGTTCTTC. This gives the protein CATSDDRTSYNEQFF.

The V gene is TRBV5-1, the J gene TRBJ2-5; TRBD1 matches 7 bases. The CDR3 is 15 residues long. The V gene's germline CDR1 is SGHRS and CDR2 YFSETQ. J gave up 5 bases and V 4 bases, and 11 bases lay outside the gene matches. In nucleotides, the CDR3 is TGCGCCAGCAGCCCGACGACAGGGAGTTGGGAGACCCAGTACTTC. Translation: CASSPTTGSWETQYF.

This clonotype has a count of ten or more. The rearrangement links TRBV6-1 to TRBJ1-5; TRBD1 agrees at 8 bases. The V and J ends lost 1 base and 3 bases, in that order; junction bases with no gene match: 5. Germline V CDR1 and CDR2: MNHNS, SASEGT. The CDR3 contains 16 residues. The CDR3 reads CASSEDPRGPNQPQHF. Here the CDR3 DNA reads TGTGCCAGCAGTGAAGATCCCAGGGGGCCCAATCAGCCCCAGCATTTT.

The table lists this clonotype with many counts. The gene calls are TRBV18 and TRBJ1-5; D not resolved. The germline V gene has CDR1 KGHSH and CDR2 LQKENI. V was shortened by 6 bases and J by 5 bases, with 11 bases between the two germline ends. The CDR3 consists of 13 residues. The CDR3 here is CASSANWDQPQHF. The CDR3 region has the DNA TGTGCCAGCTCCGCCAATTGGGATCAGCCCCAGCATTTT.

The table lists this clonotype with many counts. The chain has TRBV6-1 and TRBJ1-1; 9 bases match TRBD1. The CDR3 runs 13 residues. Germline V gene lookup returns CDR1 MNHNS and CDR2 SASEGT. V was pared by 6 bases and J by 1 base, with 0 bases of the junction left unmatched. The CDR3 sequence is CASRDRGNTEAFF. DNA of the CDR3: TGTGCCAGCAGGGACAGGGGGAACACTGAAGCTTTCTTT.